This T cell receptor (beta chain) was recovered during a study of Tregs in tolerant kidney transplant recipients. The wider study: Related graft donors supplied nonmyeloablative bone marrow transplants, and mixed chimerism was transient. Study-wide results and limits: Donor-specific Treg expansion exceeded global Treg expansion in tolerant patients, suggesting antigen drive.

A remark on this clone: The antigen is undetermined.

The table came from immunoSEQ multiplex PCR; TCRdb's copy has only in-frame clones and leaves some out. The repertoire consists of around 85,000 clones, with more than 85% occurring once and the leading ten covering approximately 0.37%. Per germline, CDR1 MNHNY and CDR2 SVGAGI (reference sequence). The CDR3 is 13 residues long. V was cut by 6 bases and J by 5 bases, with 13 bases left in between. The sequenced sample was Tregs from blood, obtained before the transplant. The TCR originated in a human donor who received a combined kidney and bone marrow transplant. The chain carries TRBV6-6 and TRBJ1-2; a weak D match, TRBD1 (5 bases). Written as DNA, the CDR3 is TGTGCCAGCAGGCAAGGGACCCCTTATGGCTACACCTTC. Amino acids: CASRQGTPYGYTF.